The 13 T cell receptor beta chains below all came from one sample that was sequenced in a study of T cells in Graves' hyperthyroidism and ophthalmopathy. It was RNA transcripts that yielded the amplified TCR beta CDR3 regions. In the first-round RT-PCR of the TCR CDR3, the HTBI primer set was used. TCRdb re-called the multiplex PCR reads through MiXCR, storing one row per CDR3 protein. The data hold 550,000 to 800,000 distinct CDR3 sequences, with 15% to 20% observed a single time. Sequencing was performed on blood. Source of these receptors: a man aged 45-65 years with Graves' hyperthyroidism.

This clonotype was counted ten times or more. The CDR3 DNA follows: TGTGCCAGCAGCTTAGGAGCGGGGGTGGAGACCCAGTACTTC. Encoded protein: CASSLGAGVETQYF. The rearrangement joins TRBV7-9 to TRBJ2-5; TRBD2 matches at 8 bases. This CDR3 comprises 14 residues. The germline V gene encodes CDR1 SEHNR and CDR2 FQNEAQ (reference sequence). The ends lost 1 base at V and 5 bases at J; junction bases unmatched: 3. Using reference TRBV7-9 and TRBJ2-5 for the parts outside the CDR3, the full variable domain is DTGVSQNPRHKITKRGQNVTFRCDPISEHNRLYWYRQTLGQGPEFLTYFQNEAQLEKSRLLSDRFSAERPKGSFSTLEIQRTEQGDSAMYLCASSLGAGVETQYFGPGTRLLVL.

The chain has TRBV20-1 and TRBJ2-7; D possibly corresponds to TRBD2 (5 bases). The CDR3 extends over 15 amino acids. Germline lookup yields CDR1 DFQATT and CDR2 SNEGSKA (reference sequence). V was shortened by 0 bases and J by 5 bases, with 17 bases between the two germline ends. In DNA form, the CDR3 reads TGCAGTGCTAGAGATCTACTAGTGACTACACACGAGCAGTACTTC. It specifies CSARDLLVTTHEQYF.

This clonotype appeared many times. J is TRBJ1-1 and V is TRBV2; 8 bases are shared with TRBD1. CDR1 is SNHLY, CDR2 FYNNEI, per germline. V was clipped by 6 bases and J by 2 bases; unmatched bases: 5. CDR3 length equals 14 residues. The CDR3 bases are TGTGCCAGCAGCCTACAGGGGGGCAACACTGAAGCTTTCTTT. It is translated as CASSLQGGNTEAFF. Full variable domain (missing parts from reference TRBV2 and TRBJ1-1): EPEVTQTPSHQVTQMGQEVILRCVPISNHLYFYWYRQILGQKVEFLVSFYNNEISEKSEIFDDQFSVERPDGSNFTLKIRSTKLEDSAMYFCASSLQGGNTEAFFGQGTRLTVV.

This clonotype was observed a few times. V and J are TRBV6-5 and TRBJ2-1; 9 bases are a match to TRBD2. This CDR3 region has 15 residues. CDR1 and CDR2 (germline): MNHEY, SVGAGI. V was pared by 2 bases and J by 10 bases, with 9 bases of the junction left unmatched. DNA of the CDR3: TGTGCCAGCAGTTACGGGGCGGGAGGGCCAAGAGAGCAGTTCTTC. It codes for CASSYGAGGPREQFF.

This clonotype has a count of ten or more. The V gene is TRBV11-2, the J gene TRBJ1-1, with D possibly matching TRBD1 (6 bases). Looked up from germline, CDR1 is SGHAT and CDR2 is FQNNGV. V was clipped by 1 base and J by 4 bases, with 10 bases between them. The CDR3 spans 14 residues. The CDR3 loop is CASSLGQGPTEAFF. In DNA, the CDR3 is TGTGCCAGCAGCTTAGGGCAGGGGCCCACTGAAGCTTTCTTT.

There are many counts of this clonotype. V gene TRBV11-2 combines with J gene TRBJ2-5; D unresolved. V was shortened by 5 bases and J by 0 bases, with 13 bases between the two germline ends. Per germline, CDR1 SGHAT and CDR2 FQNNGV. The CDR3 runs to 15 residues. CDR3 residues: CASSGRSWYQETQYF. The CDR3 DNA sequence: TGTGCCAGCAGCGGCAGGAGTTGGTACCAAGAGACCCAGTACTTC.

This chain links TRBV5-1 with TRBJ2-1; maybe TRBD2 (6 bases). CDR1 SGHRS and CDR2 YFSETQ come from the germline V gene. The CDR3 contains 17 residues. Trimming pared 4 bases from V and 1 base from J, leaving 18 bases between. Here the CDR3 reads CASSHASGEVSYNEQFF. CDR3 bases: TGCGCCAGCAGCCACGCTAGTGGGGAGGTATCCTACAATGAGCAGTTCTTC.

This clonotype showed up just a few times. The rearrangement links TRBV29-1 to TRBJ2-1; 7 bases align to TRBD2. CDR3 length: 15 amino acids. Germline V CDR1 and CDR2: SQVTM, ANQGSEA. Trimming at V came to 5 bases and at J to 0 bases, leaving 7 bases not matched to a gene. This chain's CDR3 is CSVQAGLASYNEQFF. In DNA form, the CDR3 reads TGCAGCGTTCAAGCGGGGCTAGCCTCCTACAATGAGCAGTTCTTC.

Points on this clonotype: Germline is not matched at one junction end, which may reflect a read error. This sequence joins TRBV20-1 and TRBJ2-7; D tentatively fits TRBD1 or TRBD2 (5 bases each). The germline gives CDR1 DFQATT, CDR2 SNEGSKA (reference sequence). This CDR3 has 16 amino acids. The CDR3 loop is CSARDTFRDQTYKQYF. Here the CDR3 DNA reads TGCAGTGCTAGAGATACGTTCCGGGACCAGACCTACAAGCAGTACTTC.

This clonotype was detected many times. The chain has TRBV24-1 and TRBJ2-7, with a weak D call TRBD1 (7 bases). The length of the CDR3 is 14 residues. Trimming shortened V by 4 bases and J by 6 bases, and 15 bases separated the two germline ends. Germline V gene sequence: CDR1 KGHDR, CDR2 SFDVKD. The CDR3 protein is CATSDSGGQREQYF. The DNA of the CDR3 is TGTGCCACCAGTGACTCAGGGGGGCAGCGCGAGCAGTACTTC.

This clonotype was seen repeatedly, ten times or more. The V gene is TRBV28, the J gene TRBJ2-3, with 9 bases fitting TRBD2. V dropped 4 bases and J dropped 2; count of bases not matched to a gene: 13. Per germline, CDR1 MDHEN and CDR2 SYDVKM. The CDR3 contains 18 residues. The CDR3 is CASSSRRTSVIPTDTQYF. Written as DNA, the CDR3 is TGTGCCAGCAGTTCCCGCCGGACTAGCGTAATCCCCACAGATACGCAGTATTTT.

This rearrangement joins TRBV27 to TRBJ2-3, with unresolved D. This CDR3 contains 13 residues. Per the germline V gene, CDR1 is MNHEY and CDR2 is SMNVEV (reference sequence). V was clipped by 5 bases and J by 7 bases, with 13 bases between them. CDR3 DNA sequence: TGTGCCAGCAGTATACGATTGTCCTATACGCAGTATTTT. Translating gives CASSIRLSYTQYF.

This clonotype was seen a handful of times. The chain combines TRBV6-1 with TRBJ1-4; 8 bases align to TRBD1. Germline CDR1 and CDR2: MNHNS and SASEGT. CDR3 size: 14 residues. J gave up 4 bases and V 5 bases, and 3 bases lay outside the gene matches. CDR3 DNA: TGTGCCAGCAGTTACAGGGGGAATAATGAAAAACTGTTTTTT. Amino acid sequence: CASSYRGNNEKLFF.